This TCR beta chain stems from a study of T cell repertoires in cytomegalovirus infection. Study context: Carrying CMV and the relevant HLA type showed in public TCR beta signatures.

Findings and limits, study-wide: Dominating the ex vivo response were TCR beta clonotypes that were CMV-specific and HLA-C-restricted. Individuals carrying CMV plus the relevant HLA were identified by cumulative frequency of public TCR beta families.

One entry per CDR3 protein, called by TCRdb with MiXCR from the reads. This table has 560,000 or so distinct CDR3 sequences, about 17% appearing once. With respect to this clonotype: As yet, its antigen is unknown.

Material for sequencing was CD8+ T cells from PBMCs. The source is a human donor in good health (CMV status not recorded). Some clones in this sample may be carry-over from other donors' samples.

CDR3 sequence: CASFREATGNEQFF. The CDR3 DNA is TGTGCCAGCTTCCGGGAGGCCACGGGAAATGAGCAGTTCTTC. The chain recombines TRBV7-9 with TRBJ2-1; TRBD2 matches 7 bases. This CDR3 spans 14 amino acids. Germline V gene data show CDR1 as SEHNR and CDR2 as FQNEAQ (reference sequence). The junction had 11 bases not matched to a gene; V was cut back by 8 bases and J by 7 bases.